Sequencing of this TCR beta chain was carried out in a study of patients and donors after allogeneic stem cell transplantation. The CDR3 sequence is 14 residues long. CDR1 and CDR2 (germline): DFQATT, SNEGSKA (reference sequence). Trimming took 5 bases from V and 1 from J, leaving 12 bases between them. One entry per CDR3 protein results from TCRdb running MiXCR on the RT-PCR reads. The repertoire includes approximately 60,000 distinct CDR3 sequences, 13% of them detected once, and around 32% sits in the top ten. This clonotype was observed at least ten times. The chain couples TRBV20-1 to TRBJ1-5; D is possibly TRBD1 (5 bases). Material: blood, either unsorted or a sorted T cell fraction (not recorded which). The clonotype originates from a human donor who was either an allogeneic HSCT recipient or a stem cell or donor lymphocyte infusion donor (not recorded which). It is not recorded whose cells these are; they may come from a transplant donor. CDR3 region: CSAGGWGSNQPQHF. The CDR3 bases are TGCAGTGCTGGGGGTTGGGGGAGCAATCAGCCCCAGCATTTT.